These T cell receptor beta chains were read from a single sample in a study of T cells in Graves' hyperthyroidism and ophthalmopathy. MiXCR was run by TCRdb on the multiplex PCR reads, yielding one entry per CDR3 protein. The top ten hold about two fifths of the sample, which has fewer than 650,000 distinct CDR3 sequences, 40% to 55% seen once. The specimen was peripheral blood or thyroid tissue (not recorded which). Receptors were obtained from an adult woman with Graves' disease, either hyperthyroidism or ophthalmopathy (not recorded which). Both conserved end residues are part of each CDR3. Fields, in order: CDR3 protein, CDR3 DNA, V gene, J gene, D gene, clone size. D genes are given only for firm matches. Only some rows state a clone size, as once, few, many or a class for expanded clones.

CASRKADRAYEQYF	TGTGCCAGCAGGAAAGCGGACAGAGCCTACGAGCAGTACTTC	TRBV2	TRBJ2-7	.	.
CASGLDRGRGCTF	TGTGCCAGCGGCCTGGACAGGGGGCGAGGCTGCACCTTC	TRBV5-8	TRBJ1-2	TRBD1	.
CASSHGQTNYGYTF	TGCGCCAGCAGCCATGGCCAAACTAACTATGGCTACACCTTC	TRBV4-1	TRBJ1-2	.	many
CASSRGQGHNTEAFF	TGTGCCAGCAGTAGGGGACAGGGTCACAACACTGAAGCTTTCTTT	TRBV6-5	TRBJ1-1	TRBD1	many
CASSLDSLNSPLHF	TGTGCCAGCAGCCTAGACAGTCTAAATTCACCCCTCCACTTT	TRBV7-9	TRBJ1-6	.	many
CSARDNGLTNTEAFF	TGCAGTGCTAGAGATAACGGCCTAACGAACACTGAAGCTTTCTTT	TRBV20-1	TRBJ1-1	.	.
CASSNQGSIWPQHF	TGTGCCAGTAGTAACCAGGGGTCGATATGGCCCCAGCATTTT	TRBV19	TRBJ1-5	.	many
CASSLVDGSPNSPLHF	TGTGCCAGCAGCTTAGTAGATGGAAGCCCCAATTCACCCCTCCACTTT	TRBV7-2	TRBJ1-6	.	many
CASSDPTTLSYEQYF	TGCGCCAGCAGCGACCCGACCACCCTTTCCTACGAGCAGTACTTC	TRBV5-1	TRBJ2-7	.	.
CAISESGAHEQYF	TGTGCCATCAGTGAGTCGGGAGCGCACGAGCAGTACTTC	TRBV10-3	TRBJ2-7	.	few
CSARVLAVRGAQETQYF	TGCAGTGCTAGAGTGCTAGCGGTCCGCGGGGCCCAAGAGACCCAGTACTTC	TRBV20-1	TRBJ2-5	TRBD2	few
CASSLALTGDTEAFF	TGTGCCAGCAGCTTAGCGCTGACAGGGGACACTGAAGCTTTCTTT	TRBV7-2	TRBJ1-1	TRBD1	many